This T cell receptor beta chain was identified in a study of T cell responses to AZD1222 COVID-19 vaccine. For the study at large: Second-dose intervals of approximately 4 or approximately 12 weeks were pooled. General observations from the study: With dominance at 160-218 and 743-854, vaccine-associated CD4 TCRs spanned spike.

TCRdb keeps only in-frame clones here, not all; method: immunoSEQ multiplex PCR. The sample has 150,000 to 200,000 clones, about 88% seen once; the top ten hold 1.6%. Notes on this clone: Its matching antigen is unknown.

Trimming stripped 2 bases from V and 6 bases from J, with 13 bases between. CDR1 and CDR2 (germline): LGHDT, YNNKEL (reference sequence). CDR3 length: 14 residues. The TCR originated in an adult in good health. The sequencing here drew on peripheral blood, taken on day 0 of AZD1222 vaccination. The chain joins TRBV3-1 (or the pseudogene TRBV3-2) to TRBJ1-2; possibly TRBD1 for D (6 bases). CDR3 protein: CASSQRGRLDGYTF. As DNA, the CDR3 is TGTGCCAGCAGCCAACGGGGGCGCCTGGATGGCTACACCTTC.